This TCR beta chain is drawn from a study of T cells after yellow fever vaccination (dated by TCRdb to about 2019). With respect to the entire study: Libraries from fractions with low cell numbers were prepared with the SMART-Seq v4 Ultra Low Input RNA kit. To follow T-cell clones before and after primary and booster YFV17D yellow fever vaccination, bulk TCR alpha and beta repertoires were sequenced over time. Two healthy male donors made up the cohort, one aged 18 to 30 years and the other aged 30 to 39 years. Blood was collected at multiple timepoints before and after primary and secondary immunization, and bulk PBMC replicates and cell subsets were isolated.

General study outcomes and caveats: Most clones expanded after primary vaccination were re-detected after the booster (almost 98% of CD4 and around 88% of CD8), suggesting broad memory maintenance. Compared with the primary T-cell response, the secondary T-cell response was faster but weaker, reaching its peak on day 5 rather than on day 15. A small share of clonotypes occurred in both CD4 and CD8 compartments, likely arising from convergent recombination. Because the study included only a couple of donors, the extent to which the findings can be generalized is limited. Because abundant contaminating clonotypes from the bulk population could be contained in FACS-sorted repertoires, computational filtering was required.

Per the germline V gene, SGHVS is the CDR1 and FNYEAQ is the CDR2. Counted from cysteine to phenylalanine, this CDR3 has 13 amino acids. Only the CDR3 portion is preserved as DNA: 39 bases, with reading frame beginning at the first base. V was cut back by 5 bases and J by 4 bases, leaving a gap of 12 bases between them. This clonotype was counted between two and nine times. Its cognate antigen has yet to be identified. There are no base qualities to consult, and no much larger clone falls within one base. TCR cDNA was made using 5'RACE template switching, a step that added a universal primer site and unique molecular identifiers. cDNA synthesis was primed from both the TCR alpha and TCR beta constant segments. Libraries were amplified in two PCR steps, with sample barcodes and sequencing adapters added in the second step. Sequencing of libraries was performed on Illumina HiSeq 2500 (2x100 bp) or NovaSeq (2x150 bp). In the source study's methods: MIGEC handled demultiplexing of reads and collapsing into UMI consensus sequences, while MiXCR performed V(D)J alignment. Clonotypes responding to the vaccine were identified with edgeR on replicate PBMC samples, with the criteria of FDR below 0.01 and a log2 fold change above 5 up to day 15. Each bulk clonotype received a CD4 or CD8 identity based on whether the sequenced CD4 or CD8 repertoire contained that clonotype at higher abundance. The public reads were reprocessed in TCRdb via fastp at Q25 and MiXCR, keeping in-frame beta chains. Under each unique CDR3 protein, matching rows form one entry showing the most common genes and DNA. TCRdb, rather than the study authors, made the V and J calls. This sample comprises 450,000 to 600,000 distinct CDR3 sequences, approximately 15% of them detected only once. The top ten constitute around 15% of the sample.

Explained via the paper, the treatment or condition label denotes: live attenuated yellow fever vaccine strain. At each blood-draw timepoint, two biological replicates of bulk PBMCs were obtained. PBMCs were isolated from peripheral blood using a standard Ficoll-Paque protocol. TriZol was used to extract RNA from bulk PBMCs, from CD4 and CD8 fractions, and from dextramer-positive and dextramer-negative fractions. Sequencing used PBMCs, obtained on the day of the yellow fever booster vaccination. The TCR was taken from a man aged 25-45 years who received the YFV17D yellow fever vaccine. The rearranged chain carries TRBV7-6 and TRBJ2-7, and possibly TRBD2, on 5 matching bases. CDR3 protein: CASSPSSGYEQYF. The bases read TGTGCCAGCAGCCCCTCCAGCGGATACGAGCAGTACTTC.